This T cell receptor beta chain was identified in a study of cytomegalovirus exposure and HLA in healthy donors. Study results and caveats: Researchers reported in a later analysis that a missense DCLRE1C variant was tied to TCR beta V- and J-gene trimming. An ancestry cluster, one associated with Asian ancestry, reportedly showed fewer N-insertions than the approximately 670-donor mean in a later analysis.

Use of 60 Vbeta and 13 Jbeta primers characterized the PCR. Profiling relied on immunoSEQ multiplex PCR, and the TCRdb table lists in-frame clones only, not all of them. The table has 150,000 to 200,000 clones, 70% to 75% seen once; the top ten hold 4% to 5%. Germline V gene lookup returns CDR1 SEHNR and CDR2 FQNEAQ (reference sequence). Trimming cost V 6 bases and J 5 bases, with 10 bases left between them. This CDR3 is built from 12 residues. Healthy bone marrow donors made up the donor group. In the case of this clone: What it recognizes is unknown.

This sequence was found in a man younger than 30 in good health and CMV-seropositive. Sample: PBMCs. The chain combines TRBV7-9 with TRBJ1-2, with D possibly being TRBD1 (5 bases). The CDR3 here is CASRLSGYGYTF. The CDR3 DNA follows: TGTGCCAGCAGACTTTCAGGGTATGGCTACACCTTC.